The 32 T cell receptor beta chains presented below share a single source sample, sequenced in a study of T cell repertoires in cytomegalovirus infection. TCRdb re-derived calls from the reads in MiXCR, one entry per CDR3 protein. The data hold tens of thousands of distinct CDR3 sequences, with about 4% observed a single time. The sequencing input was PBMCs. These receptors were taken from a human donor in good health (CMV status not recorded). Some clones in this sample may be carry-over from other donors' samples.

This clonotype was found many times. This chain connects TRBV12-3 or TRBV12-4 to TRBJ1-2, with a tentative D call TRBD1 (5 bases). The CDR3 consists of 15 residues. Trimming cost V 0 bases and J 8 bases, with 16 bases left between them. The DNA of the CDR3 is TGTGCCAGCAGTTTAGCGCACAGTTCAAAGGGGGGCTACACCTTC. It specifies CASSLAHSSKGGYTF.

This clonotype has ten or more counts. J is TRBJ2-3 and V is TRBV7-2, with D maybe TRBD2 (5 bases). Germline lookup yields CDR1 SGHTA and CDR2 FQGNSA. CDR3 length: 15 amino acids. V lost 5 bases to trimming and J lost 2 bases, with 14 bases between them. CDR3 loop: CASSLTPGITDTQYF. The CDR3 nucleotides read TGTGCCAGCAGCCTAACGCCGGGAATCACAGATACGCAGTATTTT.

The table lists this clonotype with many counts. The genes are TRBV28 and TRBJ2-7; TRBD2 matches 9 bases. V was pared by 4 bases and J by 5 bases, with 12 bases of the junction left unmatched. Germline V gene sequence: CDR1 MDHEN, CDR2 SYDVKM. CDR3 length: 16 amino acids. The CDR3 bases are TGTGCCAGCAGTTCGCCGGGACTAGCACGATGGGACGAGCAGTACTTC. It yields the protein CASSSPGLARWDEQYF.

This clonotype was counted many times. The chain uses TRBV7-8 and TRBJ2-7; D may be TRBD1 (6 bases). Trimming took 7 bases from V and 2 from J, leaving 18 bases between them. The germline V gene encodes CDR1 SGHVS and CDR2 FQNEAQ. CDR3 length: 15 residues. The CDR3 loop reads CASTLRAGVTYEQYF. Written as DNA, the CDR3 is TGTGCCAGCACATTAAGGGCAGGGGTGACCTACGAGCAGTACTTC.

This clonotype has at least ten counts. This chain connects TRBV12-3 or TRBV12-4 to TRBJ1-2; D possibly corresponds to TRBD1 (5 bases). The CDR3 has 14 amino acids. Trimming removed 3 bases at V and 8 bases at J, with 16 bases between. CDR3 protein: CASSFGGRADGYTF. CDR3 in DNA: TGTGCCAGCAGTTTCGGGGGTCGGGCTGACGGCTACACCTTC.

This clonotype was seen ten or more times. The DNA of the CDR3 is TGTGCCAGCAGTATTGGAGGGTACAATGAGCAGTTCTTC. Its protein is CASSIGGYNEQFF. The V call is TRBV6-2 or TRBV6-3, the J call TRBJ2-1; a weak D match, TRBD2 (6 bases). V lost 5 bases to trimming and J lost 4 bases, with 9 bases between them. The CDR3 loop spans 13 amino acids. CDR1 is MNHEY, CDR2 SVGEGT, per germline.

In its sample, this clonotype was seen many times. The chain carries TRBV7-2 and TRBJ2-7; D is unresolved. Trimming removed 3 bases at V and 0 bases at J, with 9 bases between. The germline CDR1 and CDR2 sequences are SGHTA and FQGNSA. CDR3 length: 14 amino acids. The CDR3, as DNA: TGTGCCAGCAGCTTTCCACAGCGCTCCTACGAGCAGTACTTC. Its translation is CASSFPQRSYEQYF.

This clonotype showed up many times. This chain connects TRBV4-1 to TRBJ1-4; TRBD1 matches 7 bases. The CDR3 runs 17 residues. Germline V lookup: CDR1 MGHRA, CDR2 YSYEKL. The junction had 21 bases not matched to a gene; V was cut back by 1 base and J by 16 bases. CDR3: CASSQVPDTDRAKRQFF. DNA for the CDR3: TGCGCCAGCAGCCAAGTCCCGGACACCGACAGGGCTAAAAGGCAGTTTTTT.

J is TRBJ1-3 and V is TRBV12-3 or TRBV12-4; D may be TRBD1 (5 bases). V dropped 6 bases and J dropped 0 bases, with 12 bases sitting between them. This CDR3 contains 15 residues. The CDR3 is CASRRRGLSGNTIYF. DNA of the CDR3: TGTGCCAGCAGACGTAGGGGACTCTCTGGAAACACCATATATTTT.

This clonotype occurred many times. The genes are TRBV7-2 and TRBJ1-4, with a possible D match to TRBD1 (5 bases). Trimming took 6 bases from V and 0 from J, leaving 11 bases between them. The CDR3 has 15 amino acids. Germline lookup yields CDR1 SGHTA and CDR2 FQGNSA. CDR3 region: CASSRGKATNEKLFF. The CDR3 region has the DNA TGTGCCAGCAGTAGGGGAAAGGCAACTAATGAAAAACTGTTTTTT.

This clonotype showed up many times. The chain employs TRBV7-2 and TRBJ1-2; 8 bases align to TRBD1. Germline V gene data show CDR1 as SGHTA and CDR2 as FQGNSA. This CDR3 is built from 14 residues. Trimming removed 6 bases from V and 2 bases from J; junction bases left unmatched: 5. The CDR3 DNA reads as TGTGCCAGCAGGGGCAGGGGGCAGAACTATGGCTACACCTTC. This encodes CASRGRGQNYGYTF.

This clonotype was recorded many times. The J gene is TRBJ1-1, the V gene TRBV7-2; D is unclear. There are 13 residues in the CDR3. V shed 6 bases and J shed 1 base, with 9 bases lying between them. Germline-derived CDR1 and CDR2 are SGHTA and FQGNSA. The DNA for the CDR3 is TGTGCCAGCAGACCCCCAGGGAACACTGAAGCTTTCTTT. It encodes CASRPPGNTEAFF.

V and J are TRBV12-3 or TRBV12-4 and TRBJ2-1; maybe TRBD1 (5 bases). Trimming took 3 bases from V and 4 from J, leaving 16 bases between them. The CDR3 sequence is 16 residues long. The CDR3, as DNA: TGTGCCAGCAGTTTTTGGGGCGTCACAGGATACAATGAGCAGTTCTTC. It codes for CASSFWGVTGYNEQFF.

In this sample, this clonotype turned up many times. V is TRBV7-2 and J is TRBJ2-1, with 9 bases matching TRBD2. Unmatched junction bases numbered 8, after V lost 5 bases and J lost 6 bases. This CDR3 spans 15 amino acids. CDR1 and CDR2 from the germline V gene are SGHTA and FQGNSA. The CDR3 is CASSPERGAFNEQFF. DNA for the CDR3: TGTGCCAGCAGCCCCGAGCGGGGGGCCTTCAATGAGCAGTTCTTC.

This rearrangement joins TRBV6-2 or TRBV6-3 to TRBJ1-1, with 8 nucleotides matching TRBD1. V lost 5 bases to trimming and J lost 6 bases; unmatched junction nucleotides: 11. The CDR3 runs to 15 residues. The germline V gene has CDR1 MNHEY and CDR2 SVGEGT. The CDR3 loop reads CASSRQGIAFAEAFF. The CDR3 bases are TGTGCCAGCAGTCGACAGGGGATCGCTTTCGCTGAAGCTTTCTTT.

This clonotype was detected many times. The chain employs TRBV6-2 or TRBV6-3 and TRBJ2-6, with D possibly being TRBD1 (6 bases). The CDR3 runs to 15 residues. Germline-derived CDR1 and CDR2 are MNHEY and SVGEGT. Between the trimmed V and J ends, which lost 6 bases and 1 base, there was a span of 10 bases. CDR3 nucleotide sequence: TGTGCCAGCAGACCGACAGGATCTGGGGCCAACGTCCTGACTTTC. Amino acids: CASRPTGSGANVLTF.

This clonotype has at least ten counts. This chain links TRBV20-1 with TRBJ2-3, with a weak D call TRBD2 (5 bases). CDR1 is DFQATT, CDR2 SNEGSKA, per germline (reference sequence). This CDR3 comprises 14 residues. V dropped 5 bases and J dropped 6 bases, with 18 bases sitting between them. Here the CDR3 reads CSAPTSGIGDTQYF. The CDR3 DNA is TGCAGTGCTCCGACATCGGGGATCGGGGATACGCAGTATTTT.

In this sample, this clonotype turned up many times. The CDR3 DNA sequence: TGTGCCAGCAGCACCGAGGGTTATAGCAATCAGCCCCAGCATTTT. It encodes CASSTEGYSNQPQHF. The chain couples TRBV7-2 to TRBJ1-5; D is unresolved. V lost 5 bases to trimming and J lost 0 bases, with 11 bases between them. Per germline, CDR1 SGHTA and CDR2 FQGNSA. The CDR3 is 15 amino acids.

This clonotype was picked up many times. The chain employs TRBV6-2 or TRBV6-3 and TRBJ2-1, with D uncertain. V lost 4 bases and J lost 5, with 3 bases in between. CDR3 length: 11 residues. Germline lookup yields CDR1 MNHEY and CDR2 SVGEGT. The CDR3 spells CASSSHNEQFF. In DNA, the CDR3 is TGTGCCAGCAGTTCCCACAATGAGCAGTTCTTC.

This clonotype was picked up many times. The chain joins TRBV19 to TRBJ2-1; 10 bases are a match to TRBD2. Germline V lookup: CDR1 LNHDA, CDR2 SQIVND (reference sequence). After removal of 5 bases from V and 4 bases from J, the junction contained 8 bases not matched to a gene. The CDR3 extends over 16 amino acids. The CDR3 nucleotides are TGTGCCAGTAGTCCACGACTAGCGGGTGTGTACAATGAGCAGTTCTTC. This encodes CASSPRLAGVYNEQFF. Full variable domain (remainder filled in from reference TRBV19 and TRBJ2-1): DGGITQSPKYLFRKEGQNVTLSCEQNLNHDAMYWYRQDPGQGLRLIYYSQIVNDFQKGDIAEGYSVSREKKESFPLTVTSAQKNPTAFYLCASSPRLAGVYNEQFFGPGTRLTVL.

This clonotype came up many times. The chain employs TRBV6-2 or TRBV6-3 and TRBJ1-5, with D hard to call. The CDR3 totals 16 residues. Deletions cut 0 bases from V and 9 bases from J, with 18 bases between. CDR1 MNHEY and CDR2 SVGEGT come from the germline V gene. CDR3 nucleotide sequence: TGTGCCAGCAGTTACTCGAAGGTAGCCTCCTTGACGCCCCAGCATTTT. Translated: CASSYSKVASLTPQHF.

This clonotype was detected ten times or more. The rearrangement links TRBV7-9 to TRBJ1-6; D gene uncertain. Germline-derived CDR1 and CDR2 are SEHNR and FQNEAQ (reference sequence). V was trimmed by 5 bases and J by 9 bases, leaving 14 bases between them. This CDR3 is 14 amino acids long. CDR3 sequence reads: CASSRPDGSSPLHF. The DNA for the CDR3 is TGTGCCAGCAGCCGCCCGGACGGTAGTTCACCCCTCCACTTT. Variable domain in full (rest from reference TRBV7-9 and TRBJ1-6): DTGVSQNPRHKITKRGQNVTFRCDPISEHNRLYWYRQTLGQGPEFLTYFQNEAQLEKSRLLSDRFSAERPKGSFSTLEIQRTEQGDSAMYLCASSRPDGSSPLHFGNGTRLTVT.

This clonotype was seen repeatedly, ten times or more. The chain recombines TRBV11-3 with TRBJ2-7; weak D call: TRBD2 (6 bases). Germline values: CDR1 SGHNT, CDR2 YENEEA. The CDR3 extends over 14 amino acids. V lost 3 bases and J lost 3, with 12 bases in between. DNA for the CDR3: TGTGCCAGCAGCTTCTTGACGGGAGACTACGAGCAGTACTTC. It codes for CASSFLTGDYEQYF.

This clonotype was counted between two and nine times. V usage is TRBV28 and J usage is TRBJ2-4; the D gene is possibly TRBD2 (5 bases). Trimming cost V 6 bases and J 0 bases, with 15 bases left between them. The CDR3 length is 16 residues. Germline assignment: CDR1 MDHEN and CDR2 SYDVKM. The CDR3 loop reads CASSRLRALAKNIQYF. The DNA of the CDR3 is TGTGCCAGCAGCCGACTGAGGGCACTAGCCAAAAACATTCAGTACTTC.

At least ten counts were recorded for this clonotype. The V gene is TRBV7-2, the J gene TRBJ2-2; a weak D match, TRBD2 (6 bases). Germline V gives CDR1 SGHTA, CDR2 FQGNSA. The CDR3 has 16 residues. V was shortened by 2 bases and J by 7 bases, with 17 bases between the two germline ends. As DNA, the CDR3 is TGTGCCAGCAGCTTAAGGTCGGGAGTGAGGGACGGGGAGCTGTTTTTT. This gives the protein CASSLRSGVRDGELFF. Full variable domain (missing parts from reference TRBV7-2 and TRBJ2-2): GAGVSQSPSNKVTEKGKDVELRCDPISGHTALYWYRQSLGQGLEFLIYFQGNSAPDKSGLPSDRFSAERTGGSVSTLTIQRTQQEDSAVYLCASSLRSGVRDGELFFGEGSRLTVL.

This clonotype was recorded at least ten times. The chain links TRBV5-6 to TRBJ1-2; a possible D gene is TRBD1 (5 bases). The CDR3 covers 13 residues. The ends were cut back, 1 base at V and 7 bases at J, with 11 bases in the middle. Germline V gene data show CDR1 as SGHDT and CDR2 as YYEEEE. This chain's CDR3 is CASSLKYGAGYTF. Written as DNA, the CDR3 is TGTGCCAGCAGCTTGAAATACGGGGCTGGCTACACCTTC.

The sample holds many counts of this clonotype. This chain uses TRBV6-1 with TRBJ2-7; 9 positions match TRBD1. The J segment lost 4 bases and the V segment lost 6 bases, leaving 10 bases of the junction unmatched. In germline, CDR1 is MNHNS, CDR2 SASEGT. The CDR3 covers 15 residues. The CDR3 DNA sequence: TGTGCCAGCAGCCCCATTTCGACAGGGGGGTACGAGCAGTACTTC. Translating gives CASSPISTGGYEQYF.

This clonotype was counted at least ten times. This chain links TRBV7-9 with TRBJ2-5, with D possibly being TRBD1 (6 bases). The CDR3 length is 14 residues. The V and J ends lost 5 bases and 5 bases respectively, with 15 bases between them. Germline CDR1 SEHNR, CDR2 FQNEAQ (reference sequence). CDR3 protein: CASSRLNRVETQYF. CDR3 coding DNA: TGTGCCAGCAGCCGTTTGAACAGGGTGGAGACCCAGTACTTC.

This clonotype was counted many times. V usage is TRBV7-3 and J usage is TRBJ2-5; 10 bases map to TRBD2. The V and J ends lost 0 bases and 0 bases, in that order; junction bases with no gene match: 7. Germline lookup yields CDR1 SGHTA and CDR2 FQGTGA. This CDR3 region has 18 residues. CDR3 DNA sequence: TGTGCCAGCAGCTTAACGCCTAGCGGGGGAGCCAACCAAGAGACCCAGTACTTC. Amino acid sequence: CASSLTPSGGANQETQYF.

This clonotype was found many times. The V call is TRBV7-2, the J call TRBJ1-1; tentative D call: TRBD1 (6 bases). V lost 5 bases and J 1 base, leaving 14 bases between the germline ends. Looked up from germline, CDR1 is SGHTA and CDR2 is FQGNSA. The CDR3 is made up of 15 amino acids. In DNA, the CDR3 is TGTGCCAGCAGCGCCAAGACAGGAAGGAACACTGAAGCTTTCTTT. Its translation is CASSAKTGRNTEAFF.

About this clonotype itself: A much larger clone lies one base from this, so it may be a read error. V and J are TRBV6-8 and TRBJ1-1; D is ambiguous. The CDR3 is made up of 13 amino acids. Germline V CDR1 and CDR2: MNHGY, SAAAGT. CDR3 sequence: CASSRMRNTEASF. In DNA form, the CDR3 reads TGTGCCAGCAGTCGCATGAGGAACACTGAAGCTTCCTTT.

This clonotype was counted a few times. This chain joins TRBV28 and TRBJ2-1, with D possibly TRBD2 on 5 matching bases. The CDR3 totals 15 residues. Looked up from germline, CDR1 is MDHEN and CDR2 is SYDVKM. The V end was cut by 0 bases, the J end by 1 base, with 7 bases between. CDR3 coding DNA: TGTGCCAGCAGTTTATGGTGGAGGTCCTACAATGAGCAGTTCTTC. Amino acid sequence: CASSLWWRSYNEQFF.